Each of the 28 T cell receptor beta chains below was sequenced from the same sample in a study of STAT3 mutations in large granular lymphocyte leukemia. These TCRs' antigens remain unknown. The study's findings and limits: At least one immunodominant TCR beta clonotype appeared in every T-cell large granular lymphocyte leukemia patient.

Only in-frame clones appear in the TCRdb table, and some are missing; sequencing was by immunoSEQ multiplex PCR. The data show 20,000 or so clones, with roughly 90% seen just once and 45% held by the top ten. The material sequenced was peripheral blood mononuclear cells. The receptors were sampled from a man aged 55 to 70 with T-cell large granular lymphocyte leukemia. Some clones in this sample may be carry-over from other donors' samples.

This rearrangement joins TRBV5-1 to TRBJ2-1; 7 nucleotides align to TRBD1. The CDR3 contains 14 residues. Germline-derived CDR1 and CDR2 are SGHRS and YFSETQ. V lost 4 bases to trimming and J lost 4 bases; unmatched junction nucleotides: 5. In DNA, the CDR3 is TGCGCCAGCAGCCACGGGACAGAATACAATGAGCAGTTCTTC. It encodes CASSHGTEYNEQFF.

The rearrangement joins TRBV9 to TRBJ1-3; D remains ambiguous. The germline V gene encodes CDR1 SGDLS and CDR2 YYNGEE. The V gene lost 0 bases and the J gene lost 0 bases, with 4 bases spanning the gap. The length of the CDR3 is 14 residues. The CDR3 DNA follows: TGTGCCAGCAGCGTAGATCACTCTGGAAACACCATATATTTT. This translates into CASSVDHSGNTIYF.

V gene TRBV5-1 combines with J gene TRBJ1-1; TRBD1 aligns across 7 bases. The germline V gene encodes CDR1 SGHRS and CDR2 YFSETQ. The CDR3 contains 14 residues. V shed 0 bases and J 2 bases; nucleotides not matched to a gene: 1. CDR3 loop: CASSLDRGNTEAFF. The CDR3 bases are TGCGCCAGCAGCTTGGACAGGGGAAACACTGAAGCTTTCTTT.

The chain couples TRBV6-6 to TRBJ1-5; 7 nucleotides align to TRBD1. The germline gives CDR1 MNHNY, CDR2 SVGAGI (reference sequence). The CDR3 spans 15 residues. V trimming: 4 bases; J trimming: 0 bases; junction bases outside the gene matches: 3. CDR3 DNA: TGTGCCAGCAGTTTTGGACAGGTTAGCAATCAGCCCCAGCATTTT. It is translated as CASSFGQVSNQPQHF.

This chain links TRBV7-9 with TRBJ2-3, with D unclear. CDR1 is SEHNR, CDR2 FQNEAQ, per germline (reference sequence). The V gene lost 1 base and the J gene lost 0 bases, with 11 bases spanning the gap. CDR3 size: 16 residues. CDR3 sequence: CASSLVGLVSTDTQYF. The CDR3 nucleotides are TGTGCCAGCAGCTTAGTTGGGCTAGTAAGCACAGATACGCAGTATTTT.

V and J are TRBV28 and TRBJ1-2, with D perhaps TRBD1 (6 bases). Germline V CDR1 and CDR2: MDHEN, SYDVKM. This CDR3 comprises 14 residues. The germline V and J ends were trimmed by 4 bases and 7 bases, with 16 bases remaining between them. In DNA, the CDR3 is TGTGCCAGCAGTTCATATCAGGGGTTAGGTGGCTACACCTTC. Translation gives CASSSYQGLGGYTF.

The V and J genes are TRBV27 and TRBJ2-5; TRBD2 might be the D (5 bases). Germline CDR1 MNHEY, CDR2 SMNVEV (reference sequence). The CDR3 contains 14 residues. The V end was cut by 5 bases, the J end by 1 base, with 11 bases between. The CDR3 sequence: CASSPLDFQETQYF. The CDR3 DNA sequence: TGTGCCAGCAGTCCTCTGGACTTCCAAGAGACCCAGTACTTC.

The chain uses TRBV5-1 and TRBJ2-7; 7 bases fit TRBD2. CDR3 length equals 21 residues. V shed 0 bases and J 0 bases; nucleotides not matched to a gene: 21. The germline gives CDR1 SGHRS, CDR2 YFSETQ. CDR3: CASSLAAPGTTGSISSYEQYF. The CDR3 nucleotides are TGCGCCAGCAGCTTGGCGGCGCCTGGGACTACAGGCTCCATTAGCTCCTACGAGCAGTACTTC.

The V and J genes are TRBV12-5 and TRBJ1-4, with a tentative D call TRBD1 (5 bases). The CDR3 runs 15 residues. Germline-derived CDR1 and CDR2 are LGHNT and FRNRAP. V was shortened by 7 bases and J by 8 bases, with 20 bases between the two germline ends. CDR3: CASAPDGAGREKLFF. The CDR3 DNA reads as TGTGCTAGTGCTCCAGACGGGGCAGGGAGGGAAAAACTGTTTTTT.

The chain recombines TRBV9 with TRBJ2-7, with a weak D call TRBD2 (5 bases). Trimming took off 0 bases at V and 7 bases at J, with 14 bases between the two ends. The CDR3 totals 14 residues. CDR1 is SGDLS, CDR2 YYNGEE, per germline. This chain's CDR3 is CASSVGLAGWEQYF. CDR3 bases: TGTGCCAGCAGCGTAGGACTGGCGGGCTGGGAGCAGTACTTC.

The chain joins TRBV7-2 to TRBJ2-7; D is tentatively TRBD1 or TRBD2 (5 bases each). Deletions cut 2 bases from V and 6 bases from J, with 11 bases between. CDR1 and CDR2 (germline): SGHTA, FQGNSA. The CDR3 has 13 residues. Written as DNA, the CDR3 is TGTGCCAGCAGCTTACCGGGACCAGTCGAGCAGTACTTC. This encodes CASSLPGPVEQYF.

V is TRBV9 and J is TRBJ2-7; tentatively, D is TRBD1 (5 bases). Trimming took 3 bases from V and 6 from J, leaving 13 bases between them. The CDR3 contains 13 residues. Germline-derived CDR1 and CDR2 are SGDLS and YYNGEE. The DNA for the CDR3 is TGTGCCAGCAGCGGGGGCGATCTGAGCGAGCAGTACTTC. Translating it yields CASSGGDLSEQYF.

The rearrangement links TRBV10-1 to TRBJ2-6; no clear D. V was clipped by 10 bases and J by 2 bases, with 18 bases between them. The CDR3 runs to 16 residues. Germline-derived CDR1 and CDR2 are WNHNN and SYGVQD (reference sequence). CDR3 region: CATCRRRLPGANVLTF. The CDR3 DNA sequence: TGCGCCACCTGCCGCCGCCGGCTCCCTGGGGCCAACGTCCTGACTTTC.

J is TRBJ2-2 and V is TRBV18; 12 nucleotides line up with TRBD2. Looked up from germline, CDR1 is KGHSH and CDR2 is LQKENI. J was trimmed by 6 bases and V by 2 bases; bases with no gene match: 7. CDR3 length equals 17 residues. CDR3 sequence: CASSPISSGRAAGELFF. The CDR3 DNA sequence: TGTGCCAGCTCACCAATTTCTAGCGGGAGGGCCGCCGGGGAGCTGTTTTTT.

The chain links TRBV18 to TRBJ1-3; D not certain. Trimming took 1 base from V and 0 from J, leaving 19 bases between them. CDR1 is KGHSH and CDR2 is LQKENI in the germline V gene. The CDR3 has 19 amino acids. The CDR3 DNA reads TGTGCCAGCTCACCACTCGCGGAGGGTCGGTCCCGCTCTGGAAACACCATATATTTT. Amino acids: CASSPLAEGRSRSGNTIYF.

This sequence joins TRBV6-6 and TRBJ2-3; 8 nucleotides match TRBD2. Per the germline V gene, CDR1 is MNHNY and CDR2 is SVGAGI (reference sequence). CDR3 length: 13 residues. Losses at the gene ends were 4 bases for V and 4 bases for J; bases not matched to a gene: 1. The CDR3 DNA follows: TGTGCCAGCAGTTTGACTAGCGCAGATACGCAGTATTTT. It codes for CASSLTSADTQYF.

The chain joins TRBV27 to TRBJ1-2; 8 bases fit TRBD1. Germline V gene lookup returns CDR1 MNHEY and CDR2 SMNVEV (reference sequence). Unmatched junction bases numbered 10, after V lost 5 bases and J lost 5 bases. The length of the CDR3 is 15 residues. The chain's CDR3 is CASSPTQGVAYGYTF. The CDR3 DNA is TGTGCCAGCAGTCCAACACAGGGGGTGGCATATGGCTACACCTTC.

This chain connects TRBV10-1 to TRBJ2-7; the D call may be TRBD1 or TRBD2 (5 bases each). Per germline, CDR1 WNHNN and CDR2 SYGVQD (reference sequence). V lost 3 bases to trimming and J lost 2 bases, with 17 bases between them. CDR3 length equals 16 residues. DNA for the CDR3: TGCGCCAGCAGTGACTTACCGGGACCGCGAGCCTACGAGCAGTACTTC. Its translation: CASSDLPGPRAYEQYF.

V gene TRBV7-3 combines with J gene TRBJ1-4; maybe TRBD1 (6 bases). This CDR3 region has 15 residues. The V and J ends lost 5 bases and 1 base respectively, with 11 bases between them. The germline V gene encodes CDR1 SGHTA and CDR2 FQGTGA. The CDR3 here is CASSKGGGTNEKLFF. The DNA for the CDR3 is TGTGCCAGCAGCAAGGGGGGTGGAACTAATGAAAAACTGTTTTTT.

The chain has TRBV18 and TRBJ1-1; no reliable D call. Germline V gene lookup returns CDR1 KGHSH and CDR2 LQKENI. CDR3 length: 13 amino acids. Trimming took 2 bases from V and 1 from J, leaving 5 bases between them. The CDR3 here is CASSPEKNTEAFF. Here the CDR3 DNA reads TGTGCCAGCTCACCAGAAAAGAACACTGAAGCTTTCTTT.

The chain has TRBV5-1 and TRBJ1-1; D unresolved. Per germline, CDR1 SGHRS and CDR2 YFSETQ. V dropped 4 bases and J dropped 3 bases, with 16 bases sitting between them. The CDR3 extends over 15 amino acids. CDR3 in DNA: TGCGCCAGCAGCCCCGGGGTTGGTCAGTACACTGAAGCTTTCTTT. Translating it yields CASSPGVGQYTEAFF.

This clone appeared once. In DNA, the CDR3 is TGTGCCAGCGGGGGAGGGACAGGGGGCGAGCAGTACTTC. Protein: CASGGGTGGEQYF. The rearrangement uses TRBV9 and TRBJ2-7; 11 nucleotides match TRBD1. V lost 7 bases to trimming and J lost 6 bases; unmatched junction nucleotides: 6. CDR3 length: 13 residues. Germline CDR1 reads SGDLS; CDR2 reads YYNGEE.

The V gene is TRBV15, the J gene TRBJ2-7, with TRBD2 matching over 10 bases. V shed 1 base, J shed 7 bases, and the junction held 7 bases outside the gene matches. The CDR3 is made up of 15 amino acids. The germline V gene encodes CDR1 LNHNV and CDR2 YYDKDF (reference sequence). The CDR3 DNA is TGTGCCACCAGCAGAGTTTCTAGCGGGAGTCGGGAGCAGTACTTC. This gives the protein CATSRVSSGSREQYF.

This clone has just one count. The V and J genes are TRBV30 and TRBJ1-2; possibly TRBD1 for D (5 bases). The CDR3 runs to 12 residues. CDR1 GTSNPN and CDR2 SVGIG come from the germline V gene (reference sequence). V dropped 5 bases and J dropped 1 base, with 8 bases sitting between them. As DNA, the CDR3 is TGTGCCTGGCAGACAGTTAACTATGGCTACACCTTC. It is translated as CAWQTVNYGYTF.

The rearrangement uses TRBV15 and TRBJ1-5, with 7 bases aligning to TRBD1. This CDR3 has 16 residues. Germline V gene lookup returns CDR1 LNHNV and CDR2 YYDKDF (reference sequence). V shed 3 bases, J shed 3 bases, and the junction held 8 bases outside the gene matches. Written as DNA, the CDR3 is TGTGCCACCAGCAGCGGCTTACAGGGGCACAATCAGCCCCAGCATTTT. This sequence encodes CATSSGLQGHNQPQHF.

The chain carries TRBV2 and TRBJ1-4; TRBD1 agrees at 9 bases. Germline V gene data show CDR1 as SNHLY and CDR2 as FYNNEI. The CDR3 extends over 18 amino acids. The V segment lost 0 bases and the J segment 3 bases; nucleotides outside the gene matches: 8. The CDR3 coding sequence is TGTGCCAGCAGTGAAGCGGGGACAGGGCGCTCGGCTAATGAAAAACTGTTTTTT. It translates to CASSEAGTGRSANEKLFF.

This clone has a single count. The CDR3 nucleotides read TGTGCCAGCAGCCCCCTGGACAGGGGGACCTACAATGAGCAGTTCTTC. The encoded protein is CASSPLDRGTYNEQFF. The chain recombines TRBV5-4 with TRBJ2-1, with 10 bases fitting TRBD1. V shed 4 bases, J shed 2 bases, and the junction held 6 bases outside the gene matches. Germline CDR1 and CDR2: SGHNT and YYREEE (reference sequence). The CDR3 covers 16 residues.

CDR3 loop: CASSATGTGNTIYF. In DNA, the CDR3 is TGTGCCAGCAGCGCGACAGGAACTGGAAACACCATATATTTT. The chain combines TRBV5-6 with TRBJ1-3; the D gene is possibly TRBD1 (6 bases). The CDR3 runs to 14 residues. Germline V gives CDR1 SGHDT, CDR2 YYEEEE. The V end lost 4 bases, the J end lost 2 bases, and 10 bases lay between the germline ends.